A single T cell receptor beta chain is shown here with its context. What it recognizes is unknown. This specimen belongs to a study of T cells in narcolepsy. Study details: Healthy controls were enrolled alongside patients with narcolepsy type 1 or type 2. Findings of the study overall: No autoreactive T cell clone sequences appeared in some memory CD4+ repertoires. Autoreactive HCRT-specific and TRIB2-specific clonotypes were marked in same-patient CSF-versus-blood CD4+ comparisons. Reportedly, autoreactive clonotypes were serially detected in patients' blood but not controls'.

V lost 8 bases and J 4 bases, leaving 14 bases between the germline ends. The CDR3 consists of 13 residues. Per germline, CDR1 MNHEY and CDR2 SVGAGI. Libraries were prepared by immunoSEQ multiplex PCR; TCRdb keeps only in-frame clonotypes and omits some of them. The sample lists tens of thousands of clones, 60% to 75% occurring once. The TCR comes from a human donor in good health. The sequenced sample was memory (CD45RA-) CD4+ T cells from blood. The chain combines TRBV6-5 with TRBJ1-2; tentative D call: TRBD1 (5 bases). CDR3 nucleotides: TGTGCCAGCCGTGGGGGGTGGAGCTATGGCTACACCTTC. Its translation: CASRGGWSYGYTF.